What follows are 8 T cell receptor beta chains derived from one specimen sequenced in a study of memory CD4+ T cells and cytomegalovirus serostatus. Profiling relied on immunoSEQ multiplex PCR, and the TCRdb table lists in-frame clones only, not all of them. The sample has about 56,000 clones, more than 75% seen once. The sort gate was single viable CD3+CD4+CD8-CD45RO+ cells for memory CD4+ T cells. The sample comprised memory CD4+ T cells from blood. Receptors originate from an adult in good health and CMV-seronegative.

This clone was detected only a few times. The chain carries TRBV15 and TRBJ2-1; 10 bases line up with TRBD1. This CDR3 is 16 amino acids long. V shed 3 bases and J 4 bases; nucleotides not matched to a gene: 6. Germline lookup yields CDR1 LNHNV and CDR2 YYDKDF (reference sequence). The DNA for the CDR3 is TGTGCCACCAGCAGCGACAGGGGGCTCAATTACAATGAGCAGTTCTTC. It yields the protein CATSSDRGLNYNEQFF.

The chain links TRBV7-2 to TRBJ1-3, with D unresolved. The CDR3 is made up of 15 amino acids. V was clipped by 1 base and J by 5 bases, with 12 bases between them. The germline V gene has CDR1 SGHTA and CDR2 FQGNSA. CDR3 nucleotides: TGTGCCAGCAGCTTAGTGGGCTTTGAGAGAAACACCATATATTTT. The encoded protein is CASSLVGFERNTIYF.

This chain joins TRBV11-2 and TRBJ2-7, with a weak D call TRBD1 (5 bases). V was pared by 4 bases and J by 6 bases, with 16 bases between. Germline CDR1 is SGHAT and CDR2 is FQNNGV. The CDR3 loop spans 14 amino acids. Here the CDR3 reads CASSSISTGFEQYF. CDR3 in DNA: TGTGCCAGCAGCTCTATCTCTACAGGATTCGAGCAGTACTTC.

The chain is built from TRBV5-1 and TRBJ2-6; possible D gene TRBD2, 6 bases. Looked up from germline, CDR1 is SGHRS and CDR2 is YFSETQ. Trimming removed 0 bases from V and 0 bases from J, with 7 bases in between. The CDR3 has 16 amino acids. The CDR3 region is CASSLAGSSGANVLTF. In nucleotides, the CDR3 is TGCGCCAGCAGCTTGGCCGGGAGCTCTGGGGCCAACGTCCTGACTTTC.

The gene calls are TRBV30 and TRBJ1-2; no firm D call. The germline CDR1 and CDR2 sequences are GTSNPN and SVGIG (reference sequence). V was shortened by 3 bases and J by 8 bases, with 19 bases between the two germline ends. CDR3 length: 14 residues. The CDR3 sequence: CAWRGINPYMGYTF. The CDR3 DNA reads TGTGCCTGGAGAGGGATCAACCCTTATATGGGCTACACCTTC.

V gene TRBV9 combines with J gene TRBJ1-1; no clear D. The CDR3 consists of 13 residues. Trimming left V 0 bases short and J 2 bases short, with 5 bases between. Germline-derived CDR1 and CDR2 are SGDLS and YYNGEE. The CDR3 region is CASSVAPNTEAFF. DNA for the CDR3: TGTGCCAGCAGCGTAGCTCCAAACACTGAAGCTTTCTTT.

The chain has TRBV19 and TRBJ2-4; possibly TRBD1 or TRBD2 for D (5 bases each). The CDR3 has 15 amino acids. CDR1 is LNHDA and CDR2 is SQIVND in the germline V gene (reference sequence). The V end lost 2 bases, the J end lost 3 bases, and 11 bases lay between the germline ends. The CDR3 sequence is CASSIRGDGKNIQYF. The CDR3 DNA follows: TGTGCCAGTAGTATACGAGGGGATGGCAAAAACATTCAGTACTTC.

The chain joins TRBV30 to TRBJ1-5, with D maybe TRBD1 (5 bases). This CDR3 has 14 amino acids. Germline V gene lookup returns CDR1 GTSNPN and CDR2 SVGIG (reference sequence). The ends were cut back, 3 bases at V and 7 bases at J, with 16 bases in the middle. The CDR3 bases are TGTGCCTGGAGCGGGACCACCGAAGGGCAGCCCCAGCATTTT. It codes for CAWSGTTEGQPQHF.